Detailed here is one TCR beta chain. The sample belongs to a study of Ad26.COV2.S vaccination and SARS-CoV-2 variants. Method: immunoSEQ multiplex PCR; TCRdb's copy keeps in-frame clones and lacks some. This table holds about 330,000 clones, 85% to 90% found once. Described treatment: about 20 received Ad26.COV2.S at low or high dose, single or two shots; a few received placebo; per-sample allocation not given. It was on day 63 after the first vaccine or placebo injection that samples were taken. This CDR3 spans 22 amino acids. Between the trimmed V and J ends, which lost 0 bases and 0 bases, there was a span of 24 bases. Germline assignment: CDR1 MRHNA and CDR2 SNTAGT.

The receptor was isolated from a person between 18 and 65 years old who received the Ad26.COV2.S COVID-19 vaccine or a placebo. The chain is built from TRBV6-4 and TRBJ2-6; D is ambiguous. Sequenced material: peripheral blood, taken in a trial of Ad26.COV2.S vaccine versus placebo. CDR3 amino acids: CASSDSNVVDPVSVSGANVLTF. CDR3 in DNA: TGTGCCAGCAGTGACTCGAACGTTGTGGACCCCGTGTCGGTCTCTGGGGCCAACGTCCTGACTTTC.